This is a list of T cell receptor beta chains from one sample in a study of cytomegalovirus exposure and HLA in healthy donors. Assay: immunoSEQ multiplex PCR; the TCRdb copy retains only in-frame clones and omits some. The sample holds 85,000 to 130,000 clones, more than 65% seen once. Sequencing was performed on PBMCs. These receptors all stem from a boy younger than 18 in good health and CMV-seronegative. CDR3s include the opening cysteine and the closing phenylalanine or tryptophan. A D gene is named only where the DNA matches it firmly.

TRBJ2-7 TRBV7-8 NA TGTGCCAGCAGCTTAGTTCAGGGCGGGCAGTACTTC CASSLVQGGQYF
TRBJ1-1 TRBV5-1 NA TGCGCCAGCGGCAGGGCAGACACTGAAGCTTTCTTT CASGRADTEAFF
TRBJ2-1 TRBV19 NA TGTGCCAGTAGTATTTGGGGGGTTAGGAATGAGCAGTTCTTC CASSIWGVRNEQFF
TRBJ2-1 TRBV6-1 TRBD1 TGTGCCAGCAGCGGAGGGACAGGGGGCACTGAGCAGTTCTTC CASSGGTGGTEQFF
TRBJ2-4 TRBV28 NA TGTGCCAGCAGTTCGCCCCCGGGAAACATTCAGTACTTC CASSSPPGNIQYF
TRBJ1-1 TRBV29-1 NA TGCAGCGTTGACAGGGGCACTGAAGCTTTCTTT CSVDRGTEAFF
TRBJ2-7 TRBV18 TRBD1 TGTGCCAGCTCGGGACAGAACTCCTACGAGCAGTACTTC CASSGQNSYEQYF
TRBJ2-7 TRBV28 NA TGTGCCAGCAAGAGGGAATTGGCCTCCCCCTACGAGCAGTACTTC CASKRELASPYEQYF
TRBJ2-7 TRBV13 NA TGTGCCAGCAGCTTGCAGGGGCGATCCTACGAGCAGTACTTC CASSLQGRSYEQYF
TRBJ1-5 TRBV6-5 NA TGTGCCAGCAGTCCACACGCAGGGGTCAATCAGCCCCAGCATTTT CASSPHAGVNQPQHF
TRBJ2-3 TRBV5-6 TRBD2 TGTGCCAGCAGGTTTAGCGGGGGGATCGTCGATACGCAGTATTTT CASRFSGGIVDTQYF
TRBJ1-1 TRBV13 NA TGTGCCAGCAGCTTATTTACAGCGAACACTGAAGCTTTCTTT CASSLFTANTEAFF
TRBJ2-1 TRBV30 TRBD2 TGTGCCTGGAGTGTCCCCCAGGGACTAGCGGGGGGGCCAAAATTCTTC CAWSVPQGLAGGPKFF